This record looks at one T cell receptor (beta chain) sequence and its context. Its target is not known. The CDR3 extends over 14 amino acids. CDR1 LNHDA and CDR2 SQIVND come from the germline V gene (reference sequence). V shed 9 bases, J shed 5 bases, and the junction held 10 bases outside the gene matches. These data belong to a study of somatic mutations in cytotoxic T cells in rheumatoid arthritis. Background on the study: Blood (30 ml EDTA) from each patient was taken right after diagnosis, before any treatment. General observations from the study: The largest CD8+ clone made up over 20% of CD8+ cells in about an eighth of the 65 patients.

Libraries were prepared by immunoSEQ multiplex PCR; TCRdb keeps only in-frame clonotypes and omits some of them. The data hold about 10,000 clones, with around 89% observed a single time. The sequence derives from a woman between 18 and 30 years old with rheumatoid arthritis. Material: CD4+ T cells sorted from blood. The chain combines TRBV19 with TRBJ2-3, with TRBD2 matching over 8 bases. Here the CDR3 DNA reads TGTGCCAGCAGGACTAGCCGCGATAGAGATACGCAGTATTTT. Translation gives CASRTSRDRDTQYF.